This T cell receptor beta chain stems from a study of T-cell reconstitution after alpha-beta-depleted transplantation in children. CDR3 size: 17 residues. CDR1 LGHDT and CDR2 YNNKEL come from the germline V gene (reference sequence). With respect to this clonotype: A much larger clone lies one base from this, so it may be a read error.

Unique molecular identifiers were used to barcode this TCRbeta library. MiXCR was run by TCRdb on the PCR reads, yielding one entry per CDR3 protein. The sample comprises 240,000 or so distinct CDR3 sequences, 8.2% of which are singletons, and 6.3% rests with the top ten. This receptor was identified in a male patient aged 10-17 years who had a stem cell transplant for acute lymphoblastic leukemia, so the T cells may come from the graft donor. The chain couples TRBV3-1 to TRBJ2-6, with D possibly TRBD1 on 6 matching bases. The input for sequencing was PBMCs, mostly from graft donor cells, taken 180 days after TCRalphabeta/CD19-depleted stem cell transplant. CDR3 coding DNA: TGTACCAGCAGCTTAGGGGGTCCGAGCTCTGGGGCCAACGTCCTGACTTTC. This translates into CTSSLGGPSSGANVLTF.